The 2 T cell receptor beta chains below all came from one sample that was sequenced in a study of T cell changes during pregnancy in multiple sclerosis. The protocol was immunoSEQ multiplex PCR, while the TCRdb copy is restricted to in-frame clones and leaves out a portion. The sample carries tens of thousands of clones, 92% recorded once. Sequencing used peripheral blood, obtained in the first trimester of pregnancy. These receptors all come from a female donor with multiple sclerosis, enrolled in a pregnancy study.

The rearrangement links TRBV19 to TRBJ2-7; 8 positions agree with TRBD1. The length of the CDR3 is 16 residues. Losses at the gene ends were 4 bases for V and 1 base for J; bases not matched to a gene: 9. Germline CDR1 and CDR2: LNHDA and SQIVND (reference sequence). The DNA for the CDR3 is TGTGCCAGTAGTAAGGCCCAGGGGGCAAGGTCCTACGAGCAGTACTTC. This translates into CASSKAQGARSYEQYF.

The genes are TRBV19 and TRBJ2-7, with D possibly matching TRBD1 (6 bases). CDR3 length: 15 residues. The germline V and J ends were trimmed by 5 bases and 4 bases, with 18 bases remaining between them. Germline CDR1 reads LNHDA; CDR2 reads SQIVND (reference sequence). As DNA, the CDR3 is TGTGCCAGTAGTCCGGACTGGGGGCCTCAATACGAGCAGTACTTC. Encoded protein: CASSPDWGPQYEQYF.